These 24 T cell receptor beta chains share one sample of origin, sequenced in a study of T cell changes during pregnancy in multiple sclerosis. Method: immunoSEQ multiplex PCR; TCRdb's copy keeps in-frame clones and lacks some. The sample carries about 110,000 clones, approximately 90% recorded once. Sequencing was performed on peripheral blood, taken in the third trimester of pregnancy. All receptors come from a female donor with multiple sclerosis, enrolled in a pregnancy study.

The rearrangement uses TRBV30 and TRBJ1-1; D remains ambiguous. V was cut by 3 bases and J by 1 base, with 12 bases left in between. The CDR3 extends over 14 amino acids. Germline lookup yields CDR1 GTSNPN and CDR2 SVGIG (reference sequence). The DNA for the CDR3 is TGTGCCTGGAGATCTCTCCGACAGAACACTGAAGCTTTCTTT. Protein product: CAWRSLRQNTEAFF.

The chain combines TRBV18 with TRBJ1-2, with TRBD1 as a possible D gene (6 bases). The CDR3 is made up of 14 amino acids. V lost 6 bases to trimming and J lost 4 bases, with 15 bases between them. Per the germline V gene, CDR1 is KGHSH and CDR2 is LQKENI. CDR3 amino acids: CASSRSGGGYGYTF. DNA for the CDR3: TGTGCCAGCTCCCGGTCGGGGGGCGGCTATGGCTACACCTTC.

The chain recombines TRBV9 with TRBJ1-1; the D is unclear. The ends were cut back, 2 bases at V and 0 bases at J, with 17 bases in the middle. The CDR3 has 17 residues. CDR1 SGDLS and CDR2 YYNGEE come from the germline V gene. CDR3 coding DNA: TGTGCCAGCAGCGTGTCCCCGACTCTGAGGGTGAACACTGAAGCTTTCTTT. Translated: CASSVSPTLRVNTEAFF.

This chain's CDR3 is CASSLLAGGTGELFF. In nucleotides, the CDR3 is TGTGCCAGCAGCTTGCTAGCGGGGGGTACCGGGGAGCTGTTTTTT. This chain connects TRBV7-2 to TRBJ2-2; 11 positions match TRBD2. Germline V CDR1 and CDR2: SGHTA, FQGNSA. The V segment lost 3 bases and the J segment 5 bases; nucleotides outside the gene matches: 2. The CDR3 consists of 15 residues.

The chain combines TRBV2 with TRBJ1-2; 8 bases are a match to TRBD1. The CDR3 covers 14 residues. The J segment lost 6 bases and the V segment lost 1 base, leaving 4 bases of the junction unmatched. Germline V CDR1 and CDR2: SNHLY, FYNNEI. CDR3 in DNA: TGTGCCAGCAGTGAAGGACAGGGGTTGGATGGCTACACCTTC. This sequence encodes CASSEGQGLDGYTF. The full variable domain, completed using reference TRBV2 and TRBJ1-2, is EPEVTQTPSHQVTQMGQEVILRCVPISNHLYFYWYRQILGQKVEFLVSFYNNEISEKSEIFDDQFSVERPDGSNFTLKIRSTKLEDSAMYFCASSEGQGLDGYTFGSGTRLTVV.

This rearrangement joins TRBV2 to TRBJ1-2; 8 bases are a match to TRBD1. Trimming cost V 4 bases and J 4 bases; bases outside gene matches: 2. Germline CDR1 is SNHLY and CDR2 is FYNNEI. The CDR3 covers 13 residues. CDR3 sequence: CASSAGGVYGYTF. The CDR3 DNA reads TGTGCCAGCAGTGCAGGGGGCGTCTATGGCTACACCTTC.

This chain connects TRBV19 to TRBJ2-5, with TRBD1 as a possible D gene (6 bases). The V end was cut by 5 bases, the J end by 4 bases, with 14 bases between. The CDR3 contains 14 residues. Germline V gene data show CDR1 as LNHDA and CDR2 as SQIVND (reference sequence). CDR3 amino acids: CASSPRTGPETQYF. In DNA, the CDR3 is TGTGCCAGTAGTCCAAGAACAGGGCCAGAGACCCAGTACTTC.

The chain recombines TRBV5-4 with TRBJ2-3, with TRBD1 as a possible D gene (6 bases). Germline V CDR1 and CDR2: SGHNT, YYREEE (reference sequence). V was trimmed by 4 bases and J by 0 bases, leaving 9 bases between them. The CDR3 has 14 amino acids. This chain's CDR3 is CASSHRVSTDTQYF. CDR3 sequence (DNA): TGTGCCAGCAGCCACAGGGTTAGCACAGATACGCAGTATTTT.

The rearrangement joins TRBV19 to TRBJ2-1; maybe TRBD2 (6 bases). The CDR3 is 15 amino acids. V gave up 7 bases and J gave up 4 bases, with 17 bases separating them. Germline values: CDR1 LNHDA, CDR2 SQIVND (reference sequence). This chain's CDR3 is CASKKGLTAYNEQFF. Here the CDR3 DNA reads TGTGCCAGTAAAAAGGGACTCACAGCTTACAATGAGCAGTTCTTC. Full variable domain (remainder filled in from reference TRBV19 and TRBJ2-1): DGGITQSPKYLFRKEGQNVTLSCEQNLNHDAMYWYRQDPGQGLRLIYYSQIVNDFQKGDIAEGYSVSREKKESFPLTVTSAQKNPTAFYLCASKKGLTAYNEQFFGPGTRLTVL.

The chain is built from TRBV5-4 and TRBJ2-3; 10 nucleotides align to TRBD2. This CDR3 has 15 residues. Germline CDR1 is SGHNT and CDR2 is YYREEE (reference sequence). Losses at the gene ends were 3 bases for V and 4 bases for J; bases not matched to a gene: 5. CDR3 nucleotide sequence: TGTGCCAGCAGCTCAAAGCGGGAGGGGCCAGATACGCAGTATTTT. Encoded protein: CASSSKREGPDTQYF.

The chain has TRBV27 and TRBJ1-2; D is perhaps TRBD1 (5 bases). V lost 8 bases and J 2 bases, leaving 12 bases between the germline ends. CDR1 and CDR2 (germline): MNHEY, SMNVEV (reference sequence). This CDR3 is 13 amino acids long. This CDR3 is CASGRGPNYGYTF. The CDR3 DNA sequence: TGTGCCAGCGGGAGGGGCCCAAACTATGGCTACACCTTC.

This chain links TRBV6-1 with TRBJ1-1, with 8 bases that match TRBD1. V shed 4 bases, J shed 4 bases, and the junction held 14 bases outside the gene matches. There are 17 residues in the CDR3. Germline CDR1 MNHNS, CDR2 SASEGT. Here the CDR3 reads CASSGVPGQVGGTEAFF. DNA of the CDR3: TGTGCCAGCAGTGGTGTCCCGGGACAGGTGGGAGGCACTGAAGCTTTCTTT.

The V and J genes are TRBV30 and TRBJ2-1; D gene uncertain. Germline-derived CDR1 and CDR2 are GTSNPN and SVGIG (reference sequence). The CDR3 has 11 residues. Trimming removed 1 base at V and 15 bases at J, with 13 bases between. The CDR3 bases are TGTGCCTGGAGTGGGGCCAGCCCACCGTTCTTC. It translates to CAWSGASPPFF.

V usage is TRBV27 and J usage is TRBJ2-5; 14 bases line up with TRBD2. The CDR3 is made up of 17 amino acids. Germline V CDR1 and CDR2: MNHEY, SMNVEV (reference sequence). The V and J ends lost 5 bases and 3 bases, in that order; junction bases with no gene match: 8. The CDR3 nucleotides read TGTGCCAGCAGTCCGATTAGACTAGCGGGAGGGAAAGAGACCCAGTACTTC. This encodes CASSPIRLAGGKETQYF.

V and J are TRBV7-9 and TRBJ2-7; 8 bases line up with TRBD2. The trim removed 5 bases at V and 2 bases at J, leaving 11 bases unmatched. The CDR3 length is 16 residues. Germline-derived CDR1 and CDR2 are SEHNR and FQNEAQ (reference sequence). CDR3 sequence reads: CASSTITGGDPYEQYF. CDR3 DNA sequence: TGTGCCAGCAGCACAATTACGGGGGGGGACCCCTACGAGCAGTACTTC.

The genes are TRBV5-1 and TRBJ1-5; D is possibly TRBD1 (5 bases). The CDR3 has 16 residues. Germline V gives CDR1 SGHRS, CDR2 YFSETQ. V was trimmed by 0 bases and J by 1 base, leaving 11 bases between them. The CDR3 protein is CASSLGQLGSNQPQHF. The CDR3 DNA reads as TGCGCCAGCAGCTTGGGACAGCTCGGGAGCAATCAGCCCCAGCATTTT.

This clone is a singleton in its sample. J is TRBJ2-7 and V is TRBV30; 9 bases are a match to TRBD1. The length of the CDR3 is 15 residues. V shed 6 bases and J 3 bases; nucleotides not matched to a gene: 12. The germline V gene has CDR1 GTSNPN and CDR2 SVGIG (reference sequence). In DNA, the CDR3 is TGTGCCTGTTCTACACCGACAGGGGGGTACTACGAGCAGTACTTC. Translation: CACSTPTGGYYEQYF.

The rearrangement joins TRBV2 to TRBJ1-3; D remains ambiguous. This CDR3 comprises 13 residues. Trimming cost V 8 bases and J 8 bases, with 16 bases left between them. Looked up from germline, CDR1 is SNHLY and CDR2 is FYNNEI. The CDR3 nucleotides read TGTGCCAGCGGCACAGATCGCGGGGACACCATATATTTT. Protein sequence: CASGTDRGDTIYF.

V and J are TRBV4-2 and TRBJ2-1; TRBD2 matches at 8 bases. V was clipped by 0 bases and J by 3 bases; unmatched bases: 1. Germline V gives CDR1 LGHNA, CDR2 YNFKEQ. The CDR3 length is 15 residues. CDR3 nucleotides: TGTGCCAGCAGCCAAGAACTAGCGGTCTACAATGAGCAGTTCTTC. This codes for CASSQELAVYNEQFF.

The J gene is TRBJ2-5, the V gene TRBV27; D is unclear. The CDR3 runs to 13 residues. The germline V gene encodes CDR1 MNHEY and CDR2 SMNVEV (reference sequence). Trimming shortened V by 1 base and J by 4 bases, and 7 bases separated the two germline ends. The CDR3 DNA is TGTGCCAGCAGTTTATGGGCCCGAGAGACCCAGTACTTC. Translated, it gives CASSLWARETQYF.

This sequence joins TRBV6-6 and TRBJ2-4; TRBD2 is a possible D gene (5 bases). Germline V gives CDR1 MNHNY, CDR2 SVGAGI (reference sequence). The CDR3 is 11 residues long. Deletions cut 8 bases from V and 6 bases from J, with 8 bases between. CDR3 in DNA: TGTGCCAGCGAGGGTGGAAACATTCAGTACTTC. This codes for CASEGGNIQYF.

The gene calls are TRBV6-1 and TRBJ2-7; 10 bases agree with TRBD1. V lost 8 bases to trimming and J lost 3 bases; unmatched junction nucleotides: 4. Germline assignment: CDR1 MNHNS and CDR2 SASEGT. This CDR3 comprises 13 residues. CDR3 bases: TGTGCCAGCGGGGGGGACAGGGGCTACGAGCAGTACTTC. This gives the protein CASGGDRGYEQYF.

V gene TRBV5-1 combines with J gene TRBJ2-2, with 9 bases identical to TRBD2. The germline CDR1 and CDR2 sequences are SGHRS and YFSETQ. J lost 1 base, V lost 8 bases, and 6 bases had no gene match. This CDR3 region has 15 residues. The DNA for the CDR3 is TGCGCCAGTGGAGTTAGCGGGAGGAACACCGGGGAGCTGTTTTTT. This codes for CASGVSGRNTGELFF.

V gene TRBV2 combines with J gene TRBJ2-1; D is perhaps TRBD1 (6 bases). The length of the CDR3 is 17 residues. V was trimmed by 2 bases and J by 15 bases, leaving 29 bases between them. The germline V gene encodes CDR1 SNHLY and CDR2 FYNNEI. The CDR3 here is CASSESGGGRPRPLGFF. The CDR3 DNA reads as TGTGCCAGCAGTGAATCGGGTGGGGGCCGACCCCGTCCCCTGGGGTTCTTC. The full variable domain, with the rest looked up from reference TRBV2 and TRBJ2-1, is EPEVTQTPSHQVTQMGQEVILRCVPISNHLYFYWYRQILGQKVEFLVSFYNNEISEKSEIFDDQFSVERPDGSNFTLKIRSTKLEDSAMYFCASSESGGGRPRPLGFFGPGTRLTVL.